This is a list of T cell receptor beta chains from one sample in a study of breast tumors, draining lymph nodes, adjacent tissues. TCRdb recomputed calls from the multiplex PCR reads with MiXCR, one row per CDR3 protein. This sample has about 15,000 distinct CDR3 sequences, with 40% to 65% found just once. The sample was tumor-adjacent breast tissue. The receptors shown here come from a female donor with breast cancer. Some clones in this sample may be carry-over from other donors' samples. The CDR3 runs from the conserved cysteine through the conserved F or W. A D gene is named only where the DNA matches it firmly. Clone size is not always given. Where it is, it says once, few, many or a class for expanded clones.

NA,NA,TRBJ2-7,TRBV10-1,TGCGCCAGCAGTCCTACCGGGGCCCTCGGGTCCCATGAGCAGTACTTC,CASSPTGALGSHEQYF
TRBD2,hyperexpanded,TRBJ2-3,TRBV9,TGTGCCAGCAGCGGTGGGACTAGCGGTTTAACAGATACGCAGTATTTT,CASSGGTSGLTDTQYF
NA,many,TRBJ1-1,TRBV6-1,TGTGCCAGCAGTGAAATGGGGGGCGTGAACACTGAAGCTTTCTTT,CASSEMGGVNTEAFF
NA,NA,TRBJ2-5,TRBV20-1,TGCAGTGCTAGGGCGGCTTCCCAAGAGACCCAGTACTTC,CSARAASQETQYF
NA,NA,TRBJ2-2,TRBV29-1,TGCAGCGCTACCACAGGGTTGGCCACCGGGGAGCTGTTTTTT,CSATTGLATGELFF
NA,medium-sized,TRBJ2-7,TRBV6-6,TGTGCCAGCACTGGACACAGCTCCTACGAGCAGTACTTC,CASTGHSSYEQYF
NA,many,TRBJ2-5,TRBV12-3/TRBV12-4,TGTGCCAGCAGTTTGACGACAGAAGAGACCCAGTACTTC,CASSLTTEETQYF
NA,many,TRBJ2-6,TRBV6-1,TGTGCCAGCAGGCTGGTTTGGGTCTCTGGGGCCAACGTCCTGACTTTC,CASRLVWVSGANVLTF
TRBD2,NA,TRBJ2-7,TRBV24-1,TGTGCCACCAGTGACTGTGACAGGCTTGAAACTAGCGGGGCCTACGAGCAGTACTTC,CATSDCDRLETSGAYEQYF
NA,medium-sized,TRBJ2-7,TRBV24-1,TGTGCCACCAGTGGTGGGGTCCAGACCAACTACGAGCAGTACTTC,CATSGGVQTNYEQYF
NA,many,TRBJ1-1,TRBV7-2,TGTGCCAGCAGGTCTAGGGGCGGTCGGAACACTGAAGCTTTCTTT,CASRSRGGRNTEAFF
NA,many,TRBJ2-2,TRBV28,TGTGCCAGCACGACAGGTCACACCGGGGAGCTGTTTTTT,CASTTGHTGELFF
NA,medium-sized,TRBJ2-3,TRBV27,TGTGCCAGCAGTTGGCAGGGGTACACAGATACGCAGTATTTT,CASSWQGYTDTQYF
TRBD1,medium-sized,TRBJ1-2,TRBV5-8,TGTGCCAGCAGCTTAATTGGTTCAGGGGGCCGGGATGGCTACACCTTC,CASSLIGSGGRDGYTF
TRBD1,NA,TRBJ2-3,TRBV9,TGTGCCAGCAGCGGTGGGACAGGGTACACAGATACGCAGTATTTT,CASSGGTGYTDTQYF
NA,many,TRBJ1-5,TRBV2,TGTGCCAGCAGTGAAAGTCGGGGGGCAGGTCAGCCCCAGCATTTT,CASSESRGAGQPQHF
NA,once,TRBJ1-5,TRBV2,TGTGCCAGCAGTGCCCAGGTTAGCAATCAGCCCCAGCATTTT,CASSAQVSNQPQHF
TRBD2,many,TRBJ2-1,TRBV12-5,TGTGCTAGTGGTTTGTCCTCTAGCGGGTTCTCCTACAATGAGCAGTTCTTC,CASGLSSSGFSYNEQFF
TRBD2,many,TRBJ2-3,TRBV30,TGTGCCTGGAGTCCCCTAGCGGGAGTTGCAGATACGCAGTATTTT,CAWSPLAGVADTQYF
NA,few,TRBJ2-1,TRBV10-3,TGTGCCATCATTAGAGGGGATTCCTACAATGAGCAGTTCTTC,CAIIRGDSYNEQFF
NA,many,TRBJ1-5,TRBV14,TGTGCCAGCAGCCGGAACTACGCTAGCAATCAGCCCCAGCATTTT,CASSRNYASNQPQHF
NA,medium-sized,TRBJ1-6,TRBV19,TGTGCCAGTAGGAAGGACCGCGTTGAACCCCTCCACTTT,CASRKDRVEPLHF
TRBD2,NA,TRBJ2-1,TRBV4-2,TGTGCCAGCAGCGAACAGACTAGCCGGCCTGAGCAGTTCTTC,CASSEQTSRPEQFF
TRBD2,once,TRBJ2-3,TRBV7-2,TGTGCCAGCGGCTTAGTCGGTTGGGTCACTAGCGGGAGAAGGGCAGATGCGCAGTGTTTT,CASGLVGWVTSGRRADAQCF
NA,NA,TRBJ2-7,TRBV5-1,TGCGCCAGCAAGAGTCAGGTTAGCTCCTACGAGCAGTACTTC,CASKSQVSSYEQYF
NA,many,TRBJ1-5,TRBV12-3/TRBV12-4,TGTGCCAGCAGTTTCTCCCTTCAGCCCCAGCATTTT,CASSFSLQPQHF
NA,many,TRBJ2-5,TRBV6-6,TGTGCCAGCAGTTTAAGCGGTTATGAGGCCCAGTACTTC,CASSLSGYEAQYF
TRBD1,NA,TRBJ2-7,TRBV6-5,TGTGCCAGCAGTCACCCGAGGGACAGGGCATACGGGCAGTACTTC,CASSHPRDRAYGQYF
TRBD1,NA,TRBJ2-4,TRBV28,TGTGCCAGCAGTTTGGAAACAGGGGGTGCCAAAAACATTCAGTACTTC,CASSLETGGAKNIQYF
TRBD1,medium-sized,TRBJ2-7,TRBV6-4,TGTGCCAGCAGTGACCCTACCCGGACAGGGTACTACGAGCAGTACTTC,CASSDPTRTGYYEQYF
TRBD2,NA,TRBJ2-5,TRBV20-1,TGCAGTGCTCTCGGACTAGCGGGAGTCGTAGAGACCCAGTACTTC,CSALGLAGVVETQYF
NA,many,TRBJ1-4,TRBV28,TGTGCCAGCAGTTTCTTGGGGGGGAATGAAAAACTGTTTTTT,CASSFLGGNEKLFF
NA,NA,TRBJ1-2,TRBV29-1,TGCAGCGTTAGACAGGATTTGGGGTATGGCTACACCTTC,CSVRQDLGYGYTF
NA,once,TRBJ1-6,TRBV27,TGTGCCAGCAGTCTAGACCGGGCGAGCTCCTATAATTCACCCCTCCGCTTT,CASSLDRASSYNSPLRF
NA,once,TRBJ1-3,TRBV9,TGTGCCAGCAGCCCAACAAGGAGTCTCTCTGGAAACACCATATATTTT,CASSPTRSLSGNTIYF
NA,medium-sized,TRBJ2-1,TRBV24-1,TGTGCCACCAGTGACCCCTACAATGAGCAGTTCTTC,CATSDPYNEQFF
NA,NA,TRBJ1-1,TRBV18,TGTGCCAGCTCACCAAGCGGGGAGCGGAACACTGAAGCTTTCTTT,CASSPSGERNTEAFF
NA,large,TRBJ2-3,TRBV11-2,TGTGCCAGCAGTCCAAACCAAATAGGGGATACGCAGTATTTT,CASSPNQIGDTQYF
TRBD1,NA,TRBJ1-1,TRBV30,TGTGCCTGGAGTGTTTGGGACAGCAACACTGAAGCTTTCTTT,CAWSVWDSNTEAFF
NA,NA,TRBJ1-5,TRBV2,TGTGCCAGCAGTAATAGAGGAGGGGATCAGCCCCAGCATTTT,CASSNRGGDQPQHF
NA,NA,TRBJ1-1,TRBV19,TGTGCCAGTAGTATAGTGGCGGGCCGCTCTGAAGCTTTCTTT,CASSIVAGRSEAFF
NA,NA,TRBJ1-1,TRBV2,TGTGCCAGCAGTGGAGGAGTATTCACTGAAGCTTTCTTT,CASSGGVFTEAFF
TRBD2,NA,TRBJ2-7,TRBV29-1,TGCAGCGTTGAGCCTAGCGGGAGATACGAGCAGTACTTC,CSVEPSGRYEQYF
NA,NA,TRBJ2-7,TRBV6-2/TRBV6-3,TGTGCCAACGGCAATTACCTTTACGAGCAGTATTTC,CANGNYLYEQYF
TRBD1,many,TRBJ2-5,TRBV12-3/TRBV12-4,TGTGCCAGCACTCCGGGACAGGGATATGAGACCCAGTACTTC,CASTPGQGYETQYF
NA,medium-sized,TRBJ2-7,TRBV29-1,TGCAGCGTGAAGGGAGGTGGGGACGAGCAGTACTTC,CSVKGGGDEQYF